Shown below are 7 T cell receptor beta chains from a single sample sequenced in a study of early T cells in non-severe SARS-CoV-2 infection. From the 5' RACE reads, TCRdb called clonotypes with MiXCR, one entry per CDR3 protein. The sample lists some 54,000 distinct CDR3 sequences, about 10% occurring once. The sample consisted of whole blood. The receptor set was obtained from an adult who was a healthcare worker with PCR-confirmed SARS-CoV-2 infection or an uninfected control (not recorded which).

The chain joins TRBV9 to TRBJ2-1; 8 positions match TRBD2. This CDR3 region has 14 residues. Per the germline V gene, CDR1 is SGDLS and CDR2 is YYNGEE. V shed 4 bases and J 8 bases; nucleotides not matched to a gene: 8. CDR3 amino acids: CASSPGAGGYEQFF. The CDR3 nucleotides read TGTGCCAGCAGCCCAGGGGCGGGAGGTTATGAGCAGTTCTTC.

The J gene is TRBJ2-4, the V gene TRBV20-1, with 13 bases that match TRBD2. Per germline, CDR1 DFQATT and CDR2 SNEGSKA (reference sequence). With 6 bases clipped from V and 10 bases from J, the junction kept 12 bases outside the gene matches. This CDR3 region has 15 residues. The CDR3 reads CSARGLAGDRGIQYF. CDR3 DNA sequence: TGCAGTGCGCGCGGACTAGCGGGGGACCGAGGGATTCAGTACTTC.

The table lists this clonotype with many counts. The chain is built from TRBV3-1 and TRBJ1-6; D might be TRBD1 (5 bases). Trimming shortened V by 4 bases and J by 7 bases, and 11 bases separated the two germline ends. Germline V lookup: CDR1 LGHDT, CDR2 YNNKEL (reference sequence). This CDR3 comprises 14 residues. The CDR3: CASSRGGYNSPLHF. The CDR3 DNA reads TGTGCCAGCAGCCGGGGCGGCTACAATTCACCCCTCCACTTT.

This clonotype was seen more than once but under ten times. This sequence joins TRBV11-2 and TRBJ2-7; maybe TRBD2 (6 bases). The CDR3 covers 14 residues. CDR1 is SGHAT and CDR2 is FQNNGV in the germline V gene. With 2 bases removed from V and 4 bases from J, the gap between germline ends came to 12 bases. The CDR3 is CASSLSGPGYEQYF. CDR3 bases: TGTGCCAGCAGCTTAAGCGGGCCAGGGTACGAGCAGTACTTC. The variable domain in full, with the rest retrieved from reference TRBV11-2 and TRBJ2-7, is EAGVAQSPRYKIIEKRQSVAFWCNPISGHATLYWYQQILGQGPKLLIQFQNNGVVDDSQLPKDRFSAERLKGVDSTLKIQPAKLEDSAVYLCASSLSGPGYEQYFGPGTRLTVT.

There are a few counts of this clonotype. The chain couples TRBV29-1 to TRBJ2-2, with unresolved D. Trimming stripped 3 bases from V and 3 bases from J, with 2 bases between. The germline V gene encodes CDR1 SQVTM and CDR2 ANQGSEA. The CDR3 is 11 residues long. Here the CDR3 DNA reads TGCAGCGTTGAGTACACCGGGGAGCTGTTTTTT. Its protein product is CSVEYTGELFF.

The rearrangement joins TRBV7-8 to TRBJ2-5; 7 nucleotides align to TRBD2. The V gene's germline CDR1 is SGHVS and CDR2 FQNEAQ. With 5 bases clipped from V and 2 bases from J, the junction kept 5 bases outside the gene matches. CDR3 length: 14 amino acids. In DNA, the CDR3 is TGTGCCAGCAGCCAGATCGGGGGGCAAGAGACCCAGTACTTC. Its protein is CASSQIGGQETQYF.

This clonotype was seen repeatedly, ten times or more. The chain links TRBV2 to TRBJ2-7, with D tentatively TRBD1 or TRBD2 (6 bases each). The CDR3 extends over 15 amino acids. Trimming took 8 bases from V and 4 from J, leaving 21 bases between them. CDR1 and CDR2 (germline): SNHLY, FYNNEI. CDR3 nucleotides: TGTGCCAGCGTCTCGGGGGCCCTACATGTTTACGAGCAGTACTTC. Translation gives CASVSGALHVYEQYF.